Listed here are 10 T cell receptor beta chains from one sample, sequenced in a study of T cell responses to AZD1222 COVID-19 vaccine (dated by TCRdb to the early 2020s). The sample's time point label is to be understood as: about 28 days (+/-7) after the second vaccine dose. Receptor amplification or capture employed the immunoSEQ multiplex PCR assay. Drawn from immuneACCESS, this table holds only the in-frame rearrangements with V and J called that TCRdb kept. Clones are partly lost; checked studies trace under half to an unresolved V gene and leave the rest unexplained. The sample table contains some 79,000 clones; only one count was recorded for 60% to 85% of them. The top ten clonotypes cover around 50% of the sample. The material was peripheral blood, obtained 28 days after the second AZD1222 dose. These receptors all come from an adult who received the AZD1222 COVID-19 vaccine.

Written as DNA, the CDR3 is TGTGCCAGCAGCGTCGGGACAGGGGGCTTTGGCACAGATACGCAGTATTTT. It codes for CASSVGTGGFGTDTQYF. J is TRBJ2-3 and V is TRBV13, with 12 bases matching TRBD1. The junction had 7 bases not matched to a gene; V was cut back by 5 bases and J by 1 base. The V gene's germline CDR1 is PRHDT and CDR2 FYEKMQ (reference sequence). CDR3 length equals 17 residues.

This clone was seen a few times. The chain joins TRBV18 to TRBJ2-5; the D call may be TRBD1 or TRBD2 (5 bases each). V was shortened by 6 bases and J by 2 bases, with 16 bases between the two germline ends. This CDR3 contains 15 residues. Per germline, CDR1 KGHSH and CDR2 LQKENI. The CDR3 here is CASSLGPPAQETQYF. CDR3 nucleotides: TGTGCCAGCTCTCTGGGACCTCCCGCTCAAGAGACCCAGTACTTC.

This chain connects TRBV3-1 (or the pseudogene TRBV3-2) to TRBJ2-7; 7 bases are shared with TRBD1. Germline values: CDR1 LGHDT, CDR2 YNNKEL (reference sequence). Unmatched junction bases numbered 12, after V lost 0 bases and J lost 1 base. This CDR3 contains 18 residues. CDR3 coding DNA: TGTGCCAGCAGCCAAGATGTTTTTTCTTTGGGACAGTCCTACGAGCAGTACTTC. Its translation: CASSQDVFSLGQSYEQYF.

The chain couples TRBV5-1 to TRBJ1-1; TRBD1 might be the D (6 bases). The CDR3 contains 15 residues. Germline V gene lookup returns CDR1 SGHRS and CDR2 YFSETQ. Trimming removed 0 bases at V and 5 bases at J, with 14 bases between. CDR3: CASSLVTGPGTEAFF. The CDR3 nucleotides read TGCGCCAGCAGCTTGGTAACAGGGCCTGGAACTGAAGCTTTCTTT.

J is TRBJ2-4 and V is TRBV5-1; 9 bases are a match to TRBD1. This CDR3 region has 15 residues. Germline V gives CDR1 SGHRS, CDR2 YFSETQ. V trimming: 4 bases; J trimming: 6 bases; junction bases outside the gene matches: 8. CDR3 bases: TGCGCCAGCAGCGCCGGGACAGGGTCCGTAAACATTCAGTACTTC. This encodes CASSAGTGSVNIQYF.

The chain carries TRBV7-8 and TRBJ2-1; 11 nucleotides align to TRBD2. The CDR3 loop spans 13 amino acids. J gave up 9 bases and V 4 bases, and 2 bases lay outside the gene matches. Germline V gene sequence: CDR1 SGHVS, CDR2 FQNEAQ. The CDR3 region is CASSWLAGGEQFF. CDR3 sequence (DNA): TGTGCCAGCAGCTGGCTAGCGGGGGGTGAGCAGTTCTTC.

This clone was seen a few times. The gene calls are TRBV30 and TRBJ1-4; the D gene is possibly TRBD1 (5 bases). The CDR3 covers 11 residues. Germline-derived CDR1 and CDR2 are GTSNPN and SVGIG (reference sequence). Deletions cut 5 bases from V and 7 bases from J, with 8 bases between. The CDR3 loop reads CAWGGGEKLFF. The CDR3 bases are TGTGCCTGGGGGGGAGGTGAAAAACTGTTTTTT.

This clone was seen only a few times. The V and J genes are TRBV3-1 (or the pseudogene TRBV3-2) and TRBJ2-5; D gene unclear. The CDR3 is made up of 15 amino acids. Germline-derived CDR1 and CDR2 are LGHDT and YNNKEL (reference sequence). V lost 1 base and J 5 bases, leaving 14 bases between the germline ends. CDR3 DNA sequence: TGTGCCAGCAGCCAAGTCCGGGCCCTAGAGGAGACCCAGTACTTC. It specifies CASSQVRALEETQYF.

The chain joins TRBV28 to TRBJ1-4, with TRBD1 as a possible D gene (6 bases). Trimming pared 6 bases from V and 6 bases from J, leaving 14 bases between. Germline values: CDR1 MDHEN, CDR2 SYDVKM. The CDR3 loop spans 14 amino acids. The CDR3 DNA follows: TGTGCCAGCAGCGGAGACAGGAGGGATGAAAAACTGTTTTTT. Translation gives CASSGDRRDEKLFF. Using reference TRBV28 and TRBJ1-4 for the parts outside the CDR3, the full variable domain is DVKVTQSSRYLVKRTGEKVFLECVQDMDHENMFWYRQDPGLGLRLIYFSYDVKMKEKGDIPEGYSVSREKKERFSLILESASTNQTSMYLCASSGDRRDEKLFFGSGTQLSVL.

This chain joins TRBV6-2 or TRBV6-3 and TRBJ1-6; TRBD1 aligns across 7 bases. There are 17 residues in the CDR3. J was trimmed by 4 bases and V by 6 bases; bases with no gene match: 12. Per the germline V gene, CDR1 is MNHEY and CDR2 is SVGEGT. The CDR3 DNA reads as TGTGCCAGCAGCGTTCCCCGGGGGACAGAATATAATTCACCCCTCCACTTT. Protein sequence: CASSVPRGTEYNSPLHF.